This T cell receptor beta chain comes out of a study of T cells in Graves' hyperthyroidism and ophthalmopathy. Study findings and constraints: Peripheral blood also featured most of the thyroid clonotypes expanded above 0.001. Ophthalmopathy was model-predicted a median 6.5 months pre-onset.

The diagnostic basis comprised clinical symptoms, serum thyroxine and TRAb, thyroid ultrasound and orbital computed tomography. TCR beta CDR3 regions were amplified from RNA transcripts. An initial round of RT-PCR targeting the TCR CDR3 relied on the HTBI primer set. A single record per CDR3 protein comes from TCRdb applying MiXCR to the multiplex PCR reads. Here the sample spans about 340,000 distinct CDR3 sequences, about 20% being singletons. A few counts support this clonotype. Its target is unknown. The sequenced material came from blood. This receptor was obtained from a woman in her 50s with Graves' hyperthyroidism.

The CDR3 region is CATNRGSYNSPLHF. The CDR3 DNA follows: TGTGCCACTAACAGGGGTTCCTATAATTCACCCCTCCACTTT. This chain uses TRBV6-1 with TRBJ1-6; 7 positions match TRBD1. J was trimmed by 1 base and V by 10 bases; bases with no gene match: 4. Germline CDR1 MNHNS, CDR2 SASEGT. This CDR3 has 14 residues.